Listed here are 27 T cell receptor beta chains from one sample, sequenced in a study of shared T cell receptors in the human thymus (dated by TCRdb to the early 2020s). Library generation was performed with the immunoSEQ multiplex PCR assay. TCRdb stores this immuneACCESS table with in-frame sequences only. Part of the clones is absent; in the studies checked, under half of the shortfall reflects unresolved V genes, and no reason is known for the rest. This sample holds about 380,000 clones; 95% were observed only once. The leading ten clones occupy 0.015% to 0.025% of the sample. Specimen: thymocytes. The receptor source for this set is a human donor.

The rearrangement joins TRBV6-6 to TRBJ2-3; D is ambiguous. Germline V gene data show CDR1 as MNHNY and CDR2 as SVGAGI (reference sequence). This CDR3 is 13 amino acids long. The V and J ends lost 0 bases and 6 bases respectively, with 7 bases between them. The DNA of the CDR3 is TGTGCCAGCAGTTACTCGATTCACGATACGCAGTATTTT. Its protein is CASSYSIHDTQYF.

V usage is TRBV28 and J usage is TRBJ2-1, with D possibly TRBD2 on 5 matching bases. The V and J ends lost 5 bases and 9 bases respectively, with 17 bases between them. This CDR3 is built from 14 residues. Germline lookup yields CDR1 MDHEN and CDR2 SYDVKM. The CDR3 DNA follows: TGTGCCAGCAGTCCACCCCTAGCTTTGTGTGAGCAGTTCTTC. Amino acids: CASSPPLALCEQFF.

The chain links TRBV5-1 to TRBJ2-5; possibly TRBD1 for D (6 bases). Trimming pared 4 bases from V and 5 bases from J, leaving 18 bases between. CDR1 and CDR2 from the germline V gene are SGHRS and YFSETQ. CDR3 length equals 15 residues. CDR3 nucleotide sequence: TGCGCCAGCAGCCTACAGGGCAGCGCAAGGGAGACCCAGTACTTC. It codes for CASSLQGSARETQYF.

In its sample, this clone was seen once. This chain links TRBV6-6 with TRBJ1-3; D not certain. From germline, CDR1 is MNHNY and CDR2 SVGAGI (reference sequence). V lost 4 bases and J 4 bases, leaving 14 bases between the germline ends. The CDR3 is 15 amino acids. The CDR3 DNA is TGTGCCAGCAGTTCCCTAAGGGCGGGAGGAAACACCATATATTTT. This translates into CASSSLRAGGNTIYF.

This clone was counted once. CDR3 nucleotides: TGTGCCAGCAGTTCCGACTCTTCCCCCAATGAGCAGTTCTTC. Its translation: CASSSDSSPNEQFF. The chain combines TRBV27 with TRBJ2-1, with D uncertain. Germline CDR1 MNHEY, CDR2 SMNVEV (reference sequence). This CDR3 has 14 residues. Trimming pared 4 bases from V and 6 bases from J, leaving 13 bases between.

This chain connects TRBV30 to TRBJ2-7, with D possibly called TRBD1 or TRBD2 (5 bases each). CDR3 size: 13 residues. Between the trimmed V and J ends, which lost 5 bases and 2 bases, there was a span of 13 bases. CDR1 and CDR2 (germline): GTSNPN, SVGIG (reference sequence). The CDR3 sequence is CAWAGIGAYEQYF. Here the CDR3 DNA reads TGTGCCTGGGCCGGGATAGGGGCCTACGAGCAGTACTTC.

The chain recombines TRBV27 with TRBJ1-5; 7 nucleotides agree with TRBD1. Trimming cost V 6 bases and J 2 bases; bases outside gene matches: 10. This CDR3 is 16 amino acids long. CDR1 MNHEY and CDR2 SMNVEV come from the germline V gene (reference sequence). The CDR3 bases are TGTGCCAGCAGATTTAAGGGGGCTTGGGGCAATCAGCCCCAGCATTTT. Residues: CASRFKGAWGNQPQHF.

J is TRBJ2-7 and V is TRBV5-3, with a possible D match to TRBD2 (5 bases). TRBV5-3 is recorded as an ORF, its role being uncertain. The CDR3 runs 16 residues. V was shortened by 3 bases and J by 1 base, with 17 bases between the two germline ends. CDR3 in amino acids: CARSCWILGRSYEQYF. The CDR3 nucleotides read TGTGCCAGAAGCTGCTGGATTCTGGGGAGATCCTACGAGCAGTACTTC.

This clone was counted a single time. The gene calls are TRBV27 and TRBJ2-3; the match to TRBD2 covers 12 bases. V lost 3 bases to trimming and J lost 6 bases; unmatched junction nucleotides: 10. The CDR3 totals 17 residues. Germline-derived CDR1 and CDR2 are MNHEY and SMNVEV (reference sequence). The chain's CDR3 is CASSFWTSGKGGDTQYF. The CDR3 DNA sequence: TGTGCCAGCAGTTTCTGGACTAGCGGGAAGGGGGGGGATACGCAGTATTTT.

This chain connects TRBV7-2 to TRBJ2-5; the match to TRBD2 covers 8 bases. The length of the CDR3 is 17 residues. Per the germline V gene, CDR1 is SGHTA and CDR2 is FQGNSA. J was trimmed by 3 bases and V by 5 bases; bases with no gene match: 14. The CDR3 DNA follows: TGTGCCAGCAGCGAAGGAGACGTGAGTAGCGGGAAAGAGACCCAGTACTTC. Translation gives CASSEGDVSSGKETQYF.

This rearrangement joins TRBV5-8 to TRBJ2-3; D tentatively reads TRBD1 or TRBD2 (5 bases each). V was shortened by 3 bases and J by 2 bases, with 22 bases between the two germline ends. CDR1 is SGHTS and CDR2 is YDEGEE in the germline V gene. The CDR3 is made up of 18 amino acids. The CDR3: CASSWDLLGDGFTDTQYF. The CDR3 DNA reads TGTGCCAGCAGCTGGGATCTTCTAGGGGACGGGTTCACAGATACGCAGTATTTT. The full variable domain, in which reference TRBV5-8 and TRBJ2-3 provide the parts outside the CDR3, is EAGVTQSPTHLIKTRGQQATLRCSPISGHTSVYWYQQALGLGLQFLLWYDEGEERNRGNFPPRFSGRQFPNYSSELNVNALELEDSALYLCASSWDLLGDGFTDTQYFGPGTRLTVL.

This chain connects TRBV28 to TRBJ2-4; D not resolved. Germline values: CDR1 MDHEN, CDR2 SYDVKM. The V end lost 3 bases, the J end lost 1 base, and 7 bases lay between the germline ends. This CDR3 has 14 residues. CDR3 in DNA: TGTGCCAGCAGTTTTAGGCAGGCCAAAAACATTCAGTACTTC. It encodes CASSFRQAKNIQYF.

This clone was detected only a few times. V and J are TRBV13 and TRBJ2-7; 9 nucleotides line up with TRBD2. J lost 2 bases, V lost 5 bases, and 13 bases had no gene match. This CDR3 has 17 residues. Per germline, CDR1 PRHDT and CDR2 FYEKMQ (reference sequence). The CDR3: CASSETGGGRATYEQYF. The CDR3 region has the DNA TGTGCCAGCAGCGAAACCGGGGGCGGGAGGGCGACCTACGAGCAGTACTTC.

The J gene is TRBJ2-4, the V gene TRBV9, with TRBD2 identical over 9 bases. Germline V gives CDR1 SGDLS, CDR2 YYNGEE. The V gene end was trimmed by 0 bases and the J gene end by 0 bases; junction bases not matched to a gene: 25. This CDR3 spans 24 amino acids. For the CDR3, the DNA is TGTGCCAGCAGCGTAGATTCAGGGGGAGCGACTAGCGGAGGCGACCTCCTAGCCAAAAACATTCAGTACTTC. It encodes CASSVDSGGATSGGDLLAKNIQYF.

V gene TRBV7-8 combines with J gene TRBJ2-3, with 9 bases matching TRBD2. CDR1 and CDR2 from the germline V gene are SGHVS and FQNEAQ. The CDR3 covers 21 residues. V gave up 2 bases and J gave up 4 bases; unmatched junction bases: 22. CDR3 in amino acids: CASSLWPPGGVVAGEPDTQYF. CDR3 DNA sequence: TGTGCCAGCAGCTTATGGCCCCCCGGGGGTGTGGTAGCGGGGGAGCCAGATACGCAGTATTTT.

This chain links TRBV11-2 with TRBJ2-7, with D perhaps TRBD1 or TRBD2 (6 bases each). V shed 0 bases and J shed 2 bases, with 11 bases lying between them. The CDR3 has 15 residues. Germline CDR1 is SGHAT and CDR2 is FQNNGV. As DNA, the CDR3 is TGTGCCAGCAGCTTAGAACGGGGGCCTACCTACGAGCAGTACTTC. Translated: CASSLERGPTYEQYF.

This chain uses TRBV30 with TRBJ2-5; D is unclear. The CDR3 sequence is 13 residues long. V was clipped by 1 base and J by 7 bases, with 13 bases between them. Germline values: CDR1 GTSNPN, CDR2 SVGIG (reference sequence). In DNA, the CDR3 is TGTGCCTGGAGTGAATGGTCTTTGGGGACCCAGTACTTC. It codes for CAWSEWSLGTQYF. Full variable domain (outside the CDR3, taken from reference TRBV30 and TRBJ2-5): SQTIHQWPATLVQPVGSPLSLECTVEGTSNPNLYWYRQAAGRGLQLLFYSVGIGQISSEVPQNLSASRPQDRQFILSSKKLLLSDSGFYLCAWSEWSLGTQYFGPGTRLLVL.

The genes are TRBV7-2 and TRBJ2-7; 8 bases are a match to TRBD2. Looked up from germline, CDR1 is SGHTA and CDR2 is FQGNSA. V lost 8 bases, J lost 2 bases, and 8 bases stayed unmatched. This CDR3 contains 14 residues. The CDR3, as DNA: TGTGCCAGCGGATTATCTAGCGGGCCCTACGAGCAGTACTTC. Residues: CASGLSSGPYEQYF.

The chain links TRBV6-4 to TRBJ2-1, with a tentative D call TRBD2 (5 bases). The ends were cut back, 2 bases at V and 0 bases at J, with 14 bases in the middle. The CDR3 spans 17 residues. CDR1 is MRHNA and CDR2 is SNTAGT in the germline V gene. Here the CDR3 reads CASSDPGGSSSYNEQFF. DNA for the CDR3: TGTGCCAGCAGTGACCCCGGAGGTTCTAGCTCCTACAATGAGCAGTTCTTC.

J is TRBJ2-1 and V is TRBV19; 7 nucleotides line up with TRBD2. CDR3 length equals 16 residues. V lost 5 bases and J lost 16; bases outside the gene matches: 23. Germline CDR1 LNHDA, CDR2 SQIVND (reference sequence). The CDR3 loop is CASSSQDLGTNEARFF. CDR3 in DNA: TGTGCCAGTAGTTCACAGGACCTAGGGACTAACGAGGCGCGCTTCTTC.

The chain is built from TRBV5-1 and TRBJ1-4; 9 nucleotides agree with TRBD1. CDR3 length equals 15 residues. J gave up 1 base and V 7 bases, and 5 bases lay outside the gene matches. Germline assignment: CDR1 SGHRS and CDR2 YFSETQ. The CDR3 spells CASRRQGGTNEKLFF. In nucleotides, the CDR3 is TGCGCCAGCCGTCGACAGGGGGGAACTAATGAAAAACTGTTTTTT.

The chain joins TRBV28 to TRBJ2-7; possibly TRBD1 for D (5 bases). The germline gives CDR1 MDHEN, CDR2 SYDVKM. Trimming shortened V by 4 bases and J by 4 bases, and 11 bases separated the two germline ends. The CDR3 loop spans 13 amino acids. CDR3 sequence: CASSSGQTYEQYF. DNA of the CDR3: TGTGCCAGCAGTTCAGGACAAACTTACGAGCAGTACTTC.

CDR3 region: CASSLSRARQETQYF. As DNA, the CDR3 is TGCGCCAGCAGCTTGAGTAGGGCCCGGCAAGAGACCCAGTACTTC. V and J are TRBV5-1 and TRBJ2-5; no clear D gene. Trimming shortened V by 1 base and J by 2 bases, and 12 bases separated the two germline ends. In germline, CDR1 is SGHRS, CDR2 YFSETQ. This CDR3 comprises 15 residues.

The CDR3 reads CASSQDHASYEQYF. CDR3 coding DNA: TGTGCCAGCAGCCAAGATCACGCGTCCTACGAGCAGTACTTC. The chain employs TRBV14 and TRBJ2-7, with unresolved D. Trimming took 0 bases from V and 1 from J, leaving 7 bases between them. The germline gives CDR1 SGHDN, CDR2 FVKESK. CDR3 length: 14 residues.

The rearrangement joins TRBV7-2 to TRBJ2-3, with 14 positions matching TRBD2. The V gene end was trimmed by 4 bases and the J gene end by 0 bases; junction bases not matched to a gene: 9. Germline V CDR1 and CDR2: SGHTA, FQGNSA. The CDR3 has 19 amino acids. In DNA, the CDR3 is TGTGCCAGCAGCTCCTGGACTAGCGGGAGGACCTCTAGCACAGATACGCAGTATTTT. This sequence encodes CASSSWTSGRTSSTDTQYF.

The chain uses TRBV28 and TRBJ2-3, with 7 bases that match TRBD2. The CDR3 contains 14 residues. Germline lookup yields CDR1 MDHEN and CDR2 SYDVKM. V lost 9 bases to trimming and J lost 2 bases; unmatched junction nucleotides: 8. CDR3 amino acids: CASSGGSPTDTQYF. The CDR3, as DNA: TGTGCCAGTTCAGGCGGGAGTCCCACAGATACGCAGTATTTT.

V is TRBV11-2 and J is TRBJ1-2; the D is unclear. CDR1 SGHAT and CDR2 FQNNGV come from the germline V gene. Trimming removed 5 bases from V and 8 bases from J, with 24 bases in between. The length of the CDR3 is 16 residues. CDR3 in DNA: TGTGCCAGCAGCGACCCGACATTCGAGCAAACATCAGGCTACACCTTC. Its protein product is CASSDPTFEQTSGYTF.